The 14 T cell receptor beta chains below all came from one sample that was sequenced in a study of blood T cell repertoires in COVID-19. Clones were read by immunoSEQ multiplex PCR, and TCRdb kept only the in-frame ones, dropping some. The sample lists around 150,000 clones, over 65% occurring once. The material sequenced was peripheral blood. Every receptor here comes from a man aged 55 to 69 with acute or convalescent COVID-19.

V is TRBV11-3 and J is TRBJ2-5, with D tentatively TRBD2 (6 bases). The CDR3 length is 15 residues. Trimming took 1 base from V and 2 from J, leaving 11 bases between them. The V gene's germline CDR1 is SGHNT and CDR2 YENEEA. In DNA, the CDR3 is TGTGCCAGCAGCTTAGCCGGGGACTTTCAAGAGACCCAGTACTTC. This encodes CASSLAGDFQETQYF.

The V and J genes are TRBV11-2 and TRBJ2-5; possibly TRBD1 for D (6 bases). CDR1 and CDR2 (germline): SGHAT, FQNNGV. The CDR3 has 14 amino acids. Trimming cost V 5 bases and J 5 bases, with 15 bases left between them. The CDR3 DNA reads TGTGCCAGCAGCGGGGGCCCAAGCTTGGAGACCCAGTACTTC. It yields the protein CASSGGPSLETQYF.

J is TRBJ2-7 and V is TRBV27; 7 bases match TRBD1. This CDR3 contains 15 residues. Germline-derived CDR1 and CDR2 are MNHEY and SMNVEV (reference sequence). V lost 3 bases and J lost 4; bases outside the gene matches: 9. The chain's CDR3 is CASSLSGQVTYEQYF. CDR3 nucleotides: TGTGCCAGCAGTTTGTCCGGACAGGTCACGTACGAGCAGTACTTC.

This sequence joins TRBV2 and TRBJ1-1; tentatively, D is TRBD1 (6 bases). The V and J ends lost 5 bases and 5 bases respectively, with 18 bases between them. The CDR3 covers 15 residues. Per germline, CDR1 SNHLY and CDR2 FYNNEI. Written as DNA, the CDR3 is TGTGCCAGCAGTTCCAAGAAGGGGGGGGGAACTGAAGCTTTCTTT. Amino acid sequence: CASSSKKGGGTEAFF.

This chain connects TRBV6-2 or TRBV6-3 to TRBJ1-2; no firm D call. Germline-derived CDR1 and CDR2 are MNHEY and SVGEGT. Deletions cut 5 bases from V and 1 base from J, with 11 bases between. The CDR3 has 14 residues. CDR3 nucleotide sequence: TGTGCCAGCAGTACTACGGATGTTAACTATGGCTACACCTTC. Translation gives CASSTTDVNYGYTF.

The chain couples TRBV4-1 to TRBJ2-1; the match to TRBD2 covers 7 bases. CDR1 MGHRA and CDR2 YSYEKL come from the germline V gene. Trimming cost V 5 bases and J 7 bases; bases outside gene matches: 11. The CDR3 totals 15 residues. Here the CDR3 DNA reads TGCGCCAGCAGCTACATCAGGACTAGGAGGAATGAGCAGTTCTTC. Encoded protein: CASSYIRTRRNEQFF.

The V gene is TRBV28, the J gene TRBJ1-5; the D gene is possibly TRBD1 (5 bases). The CDR3 extends over 12 amino acids. Trimming removed 7 bases from V and 5 bases from J, with 9 bases in between. Germline V gene sequence: CDR1 MDHEN, CDR2 SYDVKM. The CDR3 region is CASTWGDQPQHF. CDR3 in DNA: TGTGCCAGCACGTGGGGGGATCAGCCCCAGCATTTT.

This rearrangement joins TRBV18 to TRBJ1-5; 8 bases agree with TRBD1. The trim removed 3 bases at V and 7 bases at J, leaving 17 bases unmatched. The CDR3 is 18 residues long. The V gene's germline CDR1 is KGHSH and CDR2 LQKENI. Written as DNA, the CDR3 is TGTGCCAGCTCACCGAGTACAATTAGCAGGGGGCAGGGCCAGCCCCAGCATTTT. Translated: CASSPSTISRGQGQPQHF.

This clone was seen only once. J is TRBJ2-3 and V is TRBV3-1 (or the pseudogene TRBV3-2), with TRBD2 matching over 8 bases. The V segment lost 4 bases and the J segment 2 bases; nucleotides outside the gene matches: 8. There are 16 residues in the CDR3. CDR1 LGHDT and CDR2 YNNKEL come from the germline V gene (reference sequence). CDR3 sequence: CASSPSSGGATDTQYF. CDR3 bases: TGTGCCAGCAGCCCAAGTTCGGGGGGGGCCACAGATACGCAGTATTTT.

This clone was counted a few times. The chain couples TRBV5-1 to TRBJ2-7; TRBD2 matches at 9 bases. The CDR3 has 16 residues. Germline V gene data show CDR1 as SGHRS and CDR2 as YFSETQ. With 0 bases clipped from V and 2 bases from J, the junction kept 6 bases outside the gene matches. Written as DNA, the CDR3 is TGCGCCAGCAGCTTGGTAGGAGCGGGGGGCCCCTACGAGCAGTACTTC. Amino acids: CASSLVGAGGPYEQYF.

The rearrangement uses TRBV2 and TRBJ1-5; D may be TRBD1 (5 bases). The CDR3 is made up of 13 amino acids. Trimming took 6 bases from V and 7 from J, leaving 13 bases between them. CDR1 and CDR2 (germline): SNHLY, FYNNEI. As DNA, the CDR3 is TGTGCCAGCAGCGCGGGGGGGGTACAGCCCCAGCATTTT. As protein: CASSAGGVQPQHF.

The chain employs TRBV5-4 and TRBJ1-2; D unclear. The V gene's germline CDR1 is SGHNT and CDR2 YYREEE (reference sequence). V lost 4 bases to trimming and J lost 0 bases, with 13 bases between them. This CDR3 region has 15 residues. The CDR3 DNA sequence: TGTGCCAGCAGCCTCGGAGGGCGACCTAACTATGGCTACACCTTC. It translates to CASSLGGRPNYGYTF. Full variable domain (remainder filled in from reference TRBV5-4 and TRBJ1-2): ETGVTQSPTHLIKTRGQQVTLRCSSQSGHNTVSWYQQALGQGPQFIFQYYREEENGRGNFPPRFSGLQFPNYSSELNVNALELDDSALYLCASSLGGRPNYGYTFGSGTRLTVV.

The V gene is TRBV18, the J gene TRBJ1-1; D unresolved. V lost 3 bases, J lost 1 base, and 6 bases lay in between. The germline V gene encodes CDR1 KGHSH and CDR2 LQKENI. The length of the CDR3 is 13 residues. The CDR3 nucleotides read TGTGCCAGCTCACCGCGGTCGAACACTGAAGCTTTCTTT. The encoded protein is CASSPRSNTEAFF.

The CDR3 nucleotides are TGTGCCAGCAGCTTAGCAGGGGGCAGCTCTGGAAACACCATATATTTT. Protein sequence: CASSLAGGSSGNTIYF. This chain links TRBV7-6 with TRBJ1-3, with 7 nucleotides matching TRBD1. Germline V gene sequence: CDR1 SGHVS, CDR2 FNYEAQ. V dropped 0 bases and J dropped 0; count of bases not matched to a gene: 2. The CDR3 sequence is 16 residues long.